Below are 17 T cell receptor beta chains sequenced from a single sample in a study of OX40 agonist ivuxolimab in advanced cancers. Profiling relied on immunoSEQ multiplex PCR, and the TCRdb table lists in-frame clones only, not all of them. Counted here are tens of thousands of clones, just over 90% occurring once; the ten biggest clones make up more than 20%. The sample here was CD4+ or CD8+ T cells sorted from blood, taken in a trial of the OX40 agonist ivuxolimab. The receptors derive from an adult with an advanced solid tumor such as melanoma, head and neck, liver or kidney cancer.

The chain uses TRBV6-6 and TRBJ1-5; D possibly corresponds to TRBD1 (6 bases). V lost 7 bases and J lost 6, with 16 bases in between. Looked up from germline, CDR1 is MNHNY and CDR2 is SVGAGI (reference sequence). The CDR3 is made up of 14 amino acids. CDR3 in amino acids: CASTNRGLSQPQHF. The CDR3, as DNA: TGTGCCAGCACCAACCGGGGGCTCAGTCAGCCCCAGCATTTT.

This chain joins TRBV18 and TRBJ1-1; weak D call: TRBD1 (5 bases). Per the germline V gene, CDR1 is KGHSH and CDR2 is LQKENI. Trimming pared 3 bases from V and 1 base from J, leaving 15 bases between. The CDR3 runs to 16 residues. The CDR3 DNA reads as TGTGCCAGCTCACCTTTCTCGGACGGACAGAACACTGAAGCTTTCTTT. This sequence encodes CASSPFSDGQNTEAFF. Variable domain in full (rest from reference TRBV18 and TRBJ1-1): NAGVMQNPRHLVRRRGQEARLRCSPMKGHSHVYWYRQLPEEGLKFMVYLQKENIIDESGMPKERFSAEFPKEGPSILRIQQVVRGDSAAYFCASSPFSDGQNTEAFFGQGTRLTVV.

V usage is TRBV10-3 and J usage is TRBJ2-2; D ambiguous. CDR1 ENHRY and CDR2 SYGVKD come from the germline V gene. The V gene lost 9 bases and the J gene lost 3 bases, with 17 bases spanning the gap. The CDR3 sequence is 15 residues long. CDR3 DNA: TGTGCCATTCCCGCCGGTCCTGGGGACACCGGGGAGCTGTTTTTT. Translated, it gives CAIPAGPGDTGELFF.

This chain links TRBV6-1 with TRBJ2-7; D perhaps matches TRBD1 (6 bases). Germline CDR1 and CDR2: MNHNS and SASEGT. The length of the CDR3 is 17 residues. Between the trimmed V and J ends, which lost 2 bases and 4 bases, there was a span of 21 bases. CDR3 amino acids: CASSELIRGQHNYEQYF. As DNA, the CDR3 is TGTGCCAGCAGTGAACTGATCAGGGGACAACACAATTACGAGCAGTACTTC.

CDR3 sequence (DNA): TGTGCCAGCAGCCAACCCGCTGCTTACAATGAGCAGTTCTTC. It yields the protein CASSQPAAYNEQFF. The V call is TRBV11-3, the J call TRBJ2-1; the D is unclear. CDR1 is SGHNT, CDR2 YENEEA, per germline. The ends were cut back, 5 bases at V and 4 bases at J, with 12 bases in the middle. The CDR3 contains 14 residues.

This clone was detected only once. The CDR3 loop reads CASSIGTGSQETQYF. As DNA, the CDR3 is TGTGCCAGTAGTATAGGGACAGGGTCCCAAGAGACCCAGTACTTC. The chain recombines TRBV19 with TRBJ2-5; TRBD1 matches at 8 bases. Germline CDR1 and CDR2: LNHDA and SQIVND (reference sequence). This CDR3 contains 15 residues. Germline trimming cut 1 base from V and 1 base from J; bases unmatched to any gene: 2.

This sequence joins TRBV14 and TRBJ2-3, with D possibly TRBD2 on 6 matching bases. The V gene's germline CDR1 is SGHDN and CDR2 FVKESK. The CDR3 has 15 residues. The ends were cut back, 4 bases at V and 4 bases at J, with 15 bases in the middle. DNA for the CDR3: TGTGCCAGCAGCCGATATACTAGCAGGGCAGATACGCAGTATTTT. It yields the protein CASSRYTSRADTQYF.

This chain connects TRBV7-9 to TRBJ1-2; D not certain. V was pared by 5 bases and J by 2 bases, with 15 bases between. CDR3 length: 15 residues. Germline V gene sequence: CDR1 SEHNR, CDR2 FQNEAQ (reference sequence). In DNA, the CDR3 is TGTGCCAGCAGCACACCTGAGGGAGGGAACTATGGCTACACCTTC. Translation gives CASSTPEGGNYGYTF.

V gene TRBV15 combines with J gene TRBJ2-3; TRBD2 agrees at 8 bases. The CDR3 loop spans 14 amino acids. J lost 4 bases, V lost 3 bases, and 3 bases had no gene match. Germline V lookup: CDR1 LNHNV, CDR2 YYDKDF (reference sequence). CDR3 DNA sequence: TGTGCCACCAGCAGGGCGGGAGGCGCAGATACGCAGTATTTT. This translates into CATSRAGGADTQYF.

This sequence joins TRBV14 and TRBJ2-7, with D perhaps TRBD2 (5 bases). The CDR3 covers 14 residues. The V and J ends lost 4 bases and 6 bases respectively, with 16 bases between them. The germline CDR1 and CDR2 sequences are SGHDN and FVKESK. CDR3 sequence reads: CASSPEVGRGEQYF. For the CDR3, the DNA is TGTGCCAGCAGCCCCGAGGTGGGCCGGGGCGAGCAGTACTTC.

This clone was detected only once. The CDR3 DNA reads as TGTGCCAGCAGTGATCGGGACCACAATGAGCAGTTCTTC. As protein: CASSDRDHNEQFF. The chain combines TRBV2 with TRBJ2-1, with D perhaps assigned TRBD1 or TRBD2 (5 bases each). V lost 3 bases to trimming and J lost 5 bases, with 8 bases between them. From germline, CDR1 is SNHLY and CDR2 FYNNEI. The CDR3 sequence is 13 residues long.

The CDR3 region is CASNLSRGRADTQYF. The CDR3 DNA follows: TGTGCCAGCAACCTCTCTAGGGGGCGCGCAGATACGCAGTATTTT. This sequence joins TRBV27 and TRBJ2-3; 7 bases line up with TRBD1. Germline V lookup: CDR1 MNHEY, CDR2 SMNVEV (reference sequence). This CDR3 is 15 amino acids long. Trimming took 7 bases from V and 4 from J; bases not matched to a gene: 11.

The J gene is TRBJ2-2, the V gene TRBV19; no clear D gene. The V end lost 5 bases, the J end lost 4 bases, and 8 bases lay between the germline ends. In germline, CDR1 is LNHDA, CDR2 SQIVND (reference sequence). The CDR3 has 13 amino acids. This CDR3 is CASSPYLTGELFF. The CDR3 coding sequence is TGTGCCAGTAGTCCTTACCTCACCGGGGAGCTGTTTTTT.

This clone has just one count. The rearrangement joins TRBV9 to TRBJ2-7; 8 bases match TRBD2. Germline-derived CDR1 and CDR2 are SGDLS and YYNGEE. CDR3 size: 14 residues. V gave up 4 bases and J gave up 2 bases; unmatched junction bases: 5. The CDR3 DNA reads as TGTGCCAGCAGCTCCAGCGGGAGCGCCTACGAGCAGTACTTC. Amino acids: CASSSSGSAYEQYF. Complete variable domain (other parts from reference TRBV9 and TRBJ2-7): DSGVTQTPKHLITATGQRVTLRCSPRSGDLSVYWYQQSLDQGLQFLIQYYNGEERAKGNILERFSAQQFPDLHSELNLSSLELGDSALYFCASSSSGSAYEQYFGPGTRLTVT.

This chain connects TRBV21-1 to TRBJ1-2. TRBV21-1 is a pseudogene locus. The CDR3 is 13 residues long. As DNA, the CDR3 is TGTGCCAGCAGCAAAGTAGGGTCCCGCGGCTACACCTTC. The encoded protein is CASSKVGSRGYTF.

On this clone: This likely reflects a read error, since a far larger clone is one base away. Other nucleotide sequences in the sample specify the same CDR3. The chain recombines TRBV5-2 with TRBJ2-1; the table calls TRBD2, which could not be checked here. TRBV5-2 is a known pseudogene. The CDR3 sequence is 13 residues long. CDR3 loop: CASSQDYLNEQFF. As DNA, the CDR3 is TGTGCCAGCAGCCAAGACTACCTCAATGAGCAGTTCTTC.

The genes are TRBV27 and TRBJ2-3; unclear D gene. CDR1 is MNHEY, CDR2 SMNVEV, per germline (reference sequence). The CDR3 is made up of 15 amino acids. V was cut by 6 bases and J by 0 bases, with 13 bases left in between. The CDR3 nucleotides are TGTGCCAGCAGATCCGACGGCACTAGCACAGATACGCAGTATTTT. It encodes CASRSDGTSTDTQYF.